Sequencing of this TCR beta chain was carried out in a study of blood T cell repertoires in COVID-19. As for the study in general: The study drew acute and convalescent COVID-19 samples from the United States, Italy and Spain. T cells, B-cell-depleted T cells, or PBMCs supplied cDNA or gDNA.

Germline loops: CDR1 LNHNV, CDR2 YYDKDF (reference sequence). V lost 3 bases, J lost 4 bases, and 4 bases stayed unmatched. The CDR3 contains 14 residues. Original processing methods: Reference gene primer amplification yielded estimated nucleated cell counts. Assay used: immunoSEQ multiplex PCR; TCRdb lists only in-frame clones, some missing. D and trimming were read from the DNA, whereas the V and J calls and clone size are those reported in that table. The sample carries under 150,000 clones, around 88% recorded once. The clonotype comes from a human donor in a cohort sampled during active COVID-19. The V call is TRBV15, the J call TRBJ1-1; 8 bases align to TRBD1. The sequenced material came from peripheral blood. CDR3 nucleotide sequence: TGTGCCACCAGCAGTGGCACAGGGGGCACTGAAGCTTTCTTT. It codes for CATSSGTGGTEAFF.